The TCR beta chain under discussion was sequenced for a study of CD8+CD57+ T cells in acquired aplastic anemia (dated by TCRdb to 2016 to 2018). Regarding the research as a whole: DNA extracted from sorted CD4+ and CD8+ cells had a mean of roughly 3 ug, with a range of about 0.18 to 27.4 ug. For healthy donor samples, the average read count was about 10 million for CD4+ cells and roughly 12 million for CD8+ cells. Paper-wide results and their limitations: No significant difference in CD8+ Simpson's diversity was found between patients and healthy controls (P=0.060). Although some 28 CD8+ CDR3 sequences were shared by patients and controls, these sequences appeared highly expressed in patients and within the immunodominant clones of patients.

This clonotype was counted ten times or more. Its antigen remains undetermined. Qualities for individual bases were not recorded, and no much larger clone is one base off. The germline V gene (reference sequence) supplies CDR1 LNHNV and CDR2 YYDKDF. CDR3 length: 15 amino acids, cysteine to phenylalanine. CDR3 DNA is the only sequence kept; it has 45 bases, read in frame from the first base. The germline V and J ends show losses of 1 base and 0 bases respectively, and no gene match explains 0 bases of the junction. Genomic DNA served as template for TCR beta VDJ combination and CDR3 sequence profiling. An Illumina HiSeq 2000 was used for TCR repertoire sequencing. The paper's processing steps were these. TRBV/TRBJ rearrangement plots, CDR3 size and DJ length profiles, and Simpson's diversity index were used to assess repertoires. The most abundant DNA sequence in the deep sequencing data was taken as the immunodominant clone. CDR3 amino acid sequences were checked for sharing between subjects and were compared against published repertoires and the VDJdb database. The public reads were run again by TCRdb, first through fastp at Q25 and then through MiXCR, and only productive beta chains were kept. Duplicate CDR3 protein sequences are folded into a single record with the most common DNA and genes. TCRdb, not the authors, supplied the V and J calls. In this sample the table shows about 190,000 distinct CDR3 sequences, roughly half of which occur a single time. Of the sample, about 15% is held by the ten largest clones.

The study deep-sequenced TCR repertoires of sorted CD4+ and CD8+ blood T cells from severe aplastic anemia patients and healthy subjects. Ficoll-Paque density gradient centrifugation was used to isolate peripheral blood mononuclear cells. Before DNA extraction, CD4+ and CD8+ T cells were sorted with FACS or magnetic beads. Sequencing was carried out using sorted CD4+, CD8+, or CD8+CD57+ T cells (not recorded which) from PBMCs. The chain employs TRBV15 and TRBJ2-7; 10 bases in the middle match TRBD1. This sequence originates from a human donor in good health, serving as a control. The CDR3 here reads CATSRGTGGSYEQYF. DNA sequence: TGTGCCACCAGCAGAGGGACAGGGGGCTCCTACGAGCAGTACTTC. With the rest looked up from the reference TRBV15 and TRBJ2-7 genes rather than sequenced, the full variable domain is DAMVIQNPRYQVTQFGKPVTLSCSQTLNHNVMYWYQQKSSQAPKLLFHYYDKDFNNEADTPDNFQSRRPNTSFCFLDIRSPGLGDTAMYLCATSRGTGGSYEQYFGPGTRLTVT.